Many counts were recorded for the clone carrying this TCR beta chain. Germline CDR1 SGHRS, CDR2 YFSETQ. The CDR3 runs to 16 residues. The ends lost 5 bases at V and 3 bases at J; junction bases unmatched: 9. From the 5' RACE reads, TCRdb called clonotypes with MiXCR, one entry per CDR3 protein. The table has about 36,000 distinct CDR3 sequences, less than 8% seen once. The sample is drawn from a study of early T cells in non-severe SARS-CoV-2 infection. V and J are TRBV5-1 and TRBJ2-2; 8 bases agree with TRBD2. The TCR was taken from an adult who was a healthcare worker with PCR-confirmed SARS-CoV-2 infection or an uninfected control (not recorded which). The material was whole blood, obtained at baseline. The CDR3 protein is CASSLSGSRDTGELFF. The CDR3 DNA reads as TGCGCCAGCAGTTTAAGCGGGAGTAGGGACACCGGGGAGCTGTTTTTT.